This note documents a single T cell receptor beta chain sequence. Its target antigen remains unknown. Base qualities were left out, and no much larger clone turns up one base away. Library generation was performed with 5' RACE. Sequenced using an Illumina HiSeq 2500. A second about 6 to 11 cycle PCR used a sample-barcoded 5' primer and a J-beta primer mix. Each TCR beta cDNA molecule received a unique molecular identifier from a template-switch 5' adaptor carrying 12 random nucleotides. At least 2.5 million CDR3-containing paired-end reads were obtained from each sample. First-strand cDNA was synthesized from all RNA with the Mint cDNA synthesis kit, primed by a TRBC-specific oligonucleotide. Following uracil-DNA glycosylase treatment, all cDNA underwent a first 18-cycle PCR with the universal primers M1SS and BC2_uni_R. The original pipeline was this. For normalization, 1 million high-quality reads were randomly selected from each sample, with every read carrying a distinct molecular identifier. Reads with shared molecular identifiers were discarded instead of being binned into consensus sequences. MiTCR, run with a Q25 quality threshold and the strictest error-elimination algorithm, handled CDR3 identification, clonotype clustering and error correction. Lower-bound total TCR beta diversity was estimated with a nonparametric unseen species model using Euler transformation. TCRdb ran its own pipeline on the public reads, namely fastp trimming at Q25 and MiXCR clone calling, and kept in-frame beta chains. Each CDR3 protein appears once, grouped with its most common genes and DNA. The V and J calls were not made by the authors but by TCRdb's processing. This sample holds 1.4 million or so distinct CDR3 sequences; roughly 43% were observed only once. The ten largest clones capture about 4.1% of the sample.

The entry originates in a study of blood T cells in healthy people across ages (dated by TCRdb to 2015 to 2017). For context, the study as a whole: In model experiments, template switching captured about one uniquely barcoded TCR beta cDNA molecule for every two T cells. The study measured age-related changes in TCR beta repertoire diversity using deep sequencing normalized with unique cDNA molecular identifiers. Using the same blood draw, the study looked at two additional independent replicas of 1 million unique cDNA reads for two donors, one aged 18 to 30 and the other aged 80 or older. Four age groups were formed from the donors: young (average about 15 years), middle-aged (around 39), aged (about 62) and long-lived (more than 75). Donors of different ages were randomly distributed across sequencing lanes to avoid experimental bias.

General findings and caveats noted by the study authors: The CMV infection status of donors was not known, potentially confounding age-related changes in expanded clonotypes. Observed TCR beta diversity correlated strongly with the percentage of naive T cells measured by flow cytometry. Estimates of total diversity based on one million sequenced T cells were considered lower bounds and underestimates. Conclusive comparison of naive and antigen-experienced compartments was prevented by the profiling of bulk unsorted PBMCs. Compared with the aged group, the long-lived group had more naive CD4+ T cells, fewer expanded clones and increased TCR diversity, a pattern suggesting age selection. As age increased, observed TCR beta diversity per million T cells dropped in a roughly linear way, and a significant reduction was already evident by age around 41.

The donors were about 40 Caucasian individuals from Russia, aged roughly 6 to 100 years, who were systemically healthy. Each donor gave roughly 11 milliliters of peripheral blood, drawn into EDTA-treated Vacutainer tubes. Ficoll-Paque density-gradient centrifugation was used to isolate PBMCs, with at least 6 million obtained per sample. Total RNA was extracted from PBMCs with Trizol reagent, with at least 5 micrograms obtained per sample. For every donor, flow cytometry on a PBMC aliquot measured the percentage of naive CD45RAhigh/CD27high T cells. As encoded in the germline V gene (reference sequence), CDR1 is MNHEY while CDR2 is SMNVEV. The CDR3 holds 13 amino acids from the cysteine to the phenylalanine. This entry keeps only the CDR3 DNA: 39 bases, framed from base 1. The junction shows trimming of 6 bases on V and 5 bases on J, and the gene matches do not reach 4 bases of it.

The chain employs TRBV27 and TRBJ2-7, with 10 middle bases fitting TRBD1. The specimen sequenced was blood. The clonotype was recovered from a woman between 18 and 29 years old in good health. The DNA sequence is given as TGTGCCAGCAGGGGACAGGGGATAGACGAGCAGTACTTC. Translated, this gives CASRGQGIDEQYF.